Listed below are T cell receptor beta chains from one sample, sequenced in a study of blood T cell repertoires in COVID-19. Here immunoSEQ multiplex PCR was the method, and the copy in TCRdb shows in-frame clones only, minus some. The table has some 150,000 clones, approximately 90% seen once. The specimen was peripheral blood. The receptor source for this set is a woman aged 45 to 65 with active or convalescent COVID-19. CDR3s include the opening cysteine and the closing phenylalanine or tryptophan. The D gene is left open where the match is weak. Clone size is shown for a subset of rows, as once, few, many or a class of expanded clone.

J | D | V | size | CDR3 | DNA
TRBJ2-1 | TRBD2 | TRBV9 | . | CASSVGLPGLAARDEQFF | TGTGCCAGCAGCGTAGGCCTCCCCGGACTAGCGGCAAGAGATGAGCAGTTCTTC
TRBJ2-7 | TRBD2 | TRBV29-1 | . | CSVGGGTYEQYF | TGCAGCGTTGGGGGGGGAACCTACGAGCAGTACTTC
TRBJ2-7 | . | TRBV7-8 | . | CASSLVLGGEQYF | TGTGCCAGCAGCTTAGTTCTGGGAGGCGAGCAGTACTTC
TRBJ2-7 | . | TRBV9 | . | CASVAGEGRGLDEQYF | TGTGCCAGCGTCGCCGGGGAGGGCAGGGGCTTGGACGAGCAGTACTTC
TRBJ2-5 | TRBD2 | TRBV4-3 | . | CASSQETSGLAGETQYF | TGCGCCAGCAGCCAAGAGACATCGGGACTAGCGGGAGAGACCCAGTACTTC
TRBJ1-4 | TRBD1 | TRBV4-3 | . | CASSQVRQGPLNEKLFF | TGCGCCAGCAGCCAAGTGCGACAGGGGCCACTTAATGAAAAACTGTTTTTT
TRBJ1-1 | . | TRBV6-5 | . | CASSPTVNTEAFF | TGTGCCAGCAGTCCGACAGTGAACACTGAAGCTTTCTTT
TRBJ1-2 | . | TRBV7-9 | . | CASSPQLASPNYGYTF | TGTGCCAGCAGCCCCCAATTGGCATCGCCTAACTATGGCTACACCTTC
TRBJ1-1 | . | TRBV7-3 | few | CASSPQQNTEAFF | TGTGCCAGCAGCCCACAGCAAAACACTGAAGCTTTCTTT
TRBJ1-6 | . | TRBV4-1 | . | CASSQGRAGVSPLHF | TGCGCCAGCAGCCAGGGAAGAGCGGGGGTTTCACCCCTCCACTTT
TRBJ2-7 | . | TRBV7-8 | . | CASSLALYRRQGEQYF | TGTGCCAGCAGCTTAGCCCTTTATAGACGCCAGGGAGAGCAGTACTTC
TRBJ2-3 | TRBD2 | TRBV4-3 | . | CASSQRTSSTSTDTQYF | TGCGCCAGCAGCCAGAGGACTAGCAGTACTAGCACAGATACGCAGTATTTT
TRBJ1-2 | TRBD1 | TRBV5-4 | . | CASSLDRGGYGYTF | TGTGCCAGCAGCTTGGACAGGGGGGGCTATGGCTACACCTTC
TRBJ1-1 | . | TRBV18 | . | CASSPLINTEAFF | TGTGCCAGCTCACCACTTATAAACACTGAAGCTTTCTTT
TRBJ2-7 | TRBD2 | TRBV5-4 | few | CASSPIGEGRNEQYF | TGTGCCAGCAGCCCCATTGGGGAGGGCCGGAACGAGCAGTACTTC
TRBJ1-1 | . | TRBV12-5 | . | CASGLGGATEAFF | TGTGCTAGTGGTTTAGGGGGAGCCACTGAAGCTTTCTTT
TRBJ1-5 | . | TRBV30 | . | CAWSTGIEQPQHF | TGTGCCTGGAGTACAGGGATAGAACAGCCCCAGCATTTT
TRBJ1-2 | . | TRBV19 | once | CASSIWDTINYGYTF | TGTGCCAGTAGTATATGGGACACGATTAACTATGGCTACACCTTC
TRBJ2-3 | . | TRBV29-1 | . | CSVRGSTDTQYF | TGCAGCGTTCGGGGGAGCACAGATACGCAGTATTTT
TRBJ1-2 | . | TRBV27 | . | CASSLFWQDNYGYTF | TGTGCCAGCAGTTTATTCTGGCAGGATAACTATGGCTACACCTTC
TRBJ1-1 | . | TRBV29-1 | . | CSVVVYTNTEAFF | TGCAGCGTTGTAGTCTATACGAACACTGAAGCTTTCTTT
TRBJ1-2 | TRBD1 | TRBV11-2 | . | CASSRVGQGHQIF | TGTGCCAGCAGCCGGGTGGGACAGGGTCATCAGATCTTC
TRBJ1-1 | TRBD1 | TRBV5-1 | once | CASSLGQGLSKTEAFF | TGCGCCAGCAGCTTGGGACAGGGGCTTTCTAAAACTGAAGCTTTCTTT
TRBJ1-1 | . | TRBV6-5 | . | CASNVRGDTEAFF | TGTGCCAGCAATGTCAGGGGAGACACTGAAGCTTTCTTT
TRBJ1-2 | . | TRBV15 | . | CATSRDDSGGYTF | TGTGCCACCAGCAGAGACGACAGTGGTGGCTACACCTTC
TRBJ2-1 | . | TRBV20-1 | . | CSALTRDEQFF | TGCAGCGCCCTTACTAGGGATGAGCAGTTCTTC
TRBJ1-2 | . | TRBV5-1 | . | CASSLGQQPYYGYTF | TGCGCCAGCAGCTTGGGACAGCAGCCTTACTATGGCTACACCTTC
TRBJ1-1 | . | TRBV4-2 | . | CASSQSRDSNTEAFF | TGTGCCAGCAGCCAATCCCGGGATTCGAACACTGAAGCTTTCTTT
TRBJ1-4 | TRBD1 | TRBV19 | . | CASRHGQGGEKLFF | TGTGCCAGTAGGCATGGACAGGGAGGCGAAAAACTGTTTTTT